This TCR beta chain came from a study of blood T cell repertoires in COVID-19. Across the whole study: The analysed material was cDNA or gDNA that came from T cells, B-cell-depleted T cells, or PBMCs.

This clone was picked up a small number of times. The assay was immunoSEQ multiplex PCR, and TCRdb's table has in-frame clones only and misses some. The sample yields about 390,000 clones, more than 75% seen once. Enrolled during active infection, Seattle patients were then followed longitudinally. The sequence was obtained from a woman in her sixties with COVID-19, enrolled during active disease. The sequenced sample consisted of peripheral blood.

CDR3 coding DNA: TGTGCCAGTAGTATTCAGGCGCCCGGGGAGCTGTTTTTT. It is translated as CASSIQAPGELFF. This chain joins TRBV19 and TRBJ2-2, with D hard to call. The CDR3 contains 13 residues. The V gene lost 3 bases and the J gene lost 6 bases, with 8 bases spanning the gap. CDR1 and CDR2 from the germline V gene are LNHDA and SQIVND (reference sequence).